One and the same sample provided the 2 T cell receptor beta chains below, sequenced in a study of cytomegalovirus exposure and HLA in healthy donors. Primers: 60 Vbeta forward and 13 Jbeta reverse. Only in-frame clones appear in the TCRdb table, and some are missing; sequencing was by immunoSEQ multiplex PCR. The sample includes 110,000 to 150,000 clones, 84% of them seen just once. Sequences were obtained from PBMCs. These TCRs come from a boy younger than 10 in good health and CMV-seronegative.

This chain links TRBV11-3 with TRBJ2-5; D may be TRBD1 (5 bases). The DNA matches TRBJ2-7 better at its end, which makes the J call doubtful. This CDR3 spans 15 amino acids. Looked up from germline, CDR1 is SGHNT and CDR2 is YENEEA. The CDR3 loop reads CASSLEQVESYEQYF. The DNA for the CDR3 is TGTGCCAGCAGCTTAGAACAGGTAGAGTCCTACGAGCAGTACTTC.

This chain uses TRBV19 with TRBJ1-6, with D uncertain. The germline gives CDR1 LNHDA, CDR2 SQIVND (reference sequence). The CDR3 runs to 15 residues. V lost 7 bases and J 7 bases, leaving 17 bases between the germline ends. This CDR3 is CASKSRPGSNSPLHF. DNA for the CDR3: TGTGCCAGTAAGAGCCGCCCGGGGTCGAATTCACCCCTCCACTTT.